These 3 T cell receptor beta chains originate from one sample sequenced in a study of shared clonotypes between healthy human individuals. TCRdb's table, derived via immunoSEQ multiplex PCR, lists solely in-frame clones and lacks some. Of 2,100,000 or so clones listed, under 97% are singletons. Sequenced sample: naive CD4+ T cells sorted from blood. Subset reported: CD45RA+ positively selected. Source of these receptors: a man between 18 and 29 years old in good health.

Here the CDR3 DNA reads TGTGCCAGCAGCCGGTGGGACCTCTCCTACGAGCAGTACTTC. This encodes CASSRWDLSYEQYF. The chain couples TRBV16 to TRBJ2-7, with D perhaps given as TRBD1 or TRBD2 (5 bases each). The CDR3 extends over 14 amino acids. V gave up 4 bases and J gave up 0 bases, with 10 bases separating them. CDR1 is KGHSY, CDR2 FQNENV, per germline.

CDR3 DNA sequence: TGTGCCTGGAGTGCCGGGGAGCTCGGCTATGGCTACACCTTC. Protein sequence: CAWSAGELGYGYTF. The chain has TRBV30 and TRBJ1-2; D gene ambiguous. Germline V gives CDR1 GTSNPN, CDR2 SVGIG (reference sequence). This CDR3 contains 14 residues. The germline V and J ends were trimmed by 1 base and 4 bases, with 13 bases remaining between them.

The rearrangement links TRBV5-6 to TRBJ2-3; D is perhaps TRBD2 (7 bases). The V end was cut by 4 bases, the J end by 0 bases, with 12 bases between. The CDR3 spans 15 residues. Germline CDR1 reads SGHDT; CDR2 reads YYEEEE. CDR3 bases: TGTGCCAGCAGCAGGGGGGGACGGAGCACAGATACGCAGTATTTT. Translated: CASSRGGRSTDTQYF.